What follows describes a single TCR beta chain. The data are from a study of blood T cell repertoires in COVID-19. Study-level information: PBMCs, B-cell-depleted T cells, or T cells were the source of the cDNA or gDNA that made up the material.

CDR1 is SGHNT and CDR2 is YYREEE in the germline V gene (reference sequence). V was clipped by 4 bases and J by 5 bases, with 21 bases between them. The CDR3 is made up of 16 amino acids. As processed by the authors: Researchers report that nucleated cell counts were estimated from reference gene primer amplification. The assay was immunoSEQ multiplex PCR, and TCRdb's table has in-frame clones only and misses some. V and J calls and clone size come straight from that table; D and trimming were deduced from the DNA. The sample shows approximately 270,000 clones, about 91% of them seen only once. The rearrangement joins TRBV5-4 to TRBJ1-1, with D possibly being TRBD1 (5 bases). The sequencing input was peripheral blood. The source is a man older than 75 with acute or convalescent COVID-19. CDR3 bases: TGTGCCAGCAGCCCGGGAGGAGGGGATAGGAGAACTGAAGCTTTCTTT. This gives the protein CASSPGGGDRRTEAFF. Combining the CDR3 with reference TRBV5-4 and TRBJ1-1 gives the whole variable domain ETGVTQSPTHLIKTRGQQVTLRCSSQSGHNTVSWYQQALGQGPQFIFQYYREEENGRGNFPPRFSGLQFPNYSSELNVNALELDDSALYLCASSPGGGDRRTEAFFGQGTRLTVV.